The 32 T cell receptor beta chains below come from one sample, sequenced in a study of post-analysis software for immune sequencing data. Built from TCR beta cDNA, the libraries had unique molecular identifiers in them. TCRdb processed the PCR reads anew with MiXCR; each CDR3 protein has one entry. The top ten clones hold roughly 13% of a sample with a few hundred thousand distinct CDR3 sequences, around a third of them seen once. No antigens are known for them. Study outcomes and limitations: TRBV segments more frequent in patients than in controls numbered several and included TRBV5-6, TRBV5-1 and TRBV20-1.

Sequenced sample: blood. The receptors were sampled from a girl aged 5-17 years with multiple sclerosis.

This clonotype was counted a few times. The V call is TRBV29-1, the J call TRBJ2-3; D perhaps matches TRBD2 (5 bases). The CDR3 runs to 12 residues. V lost 3 bases, J lost 8 bases, and 12 bases lay in between. Germline CDR1 reads SQVTM; CDR2 reads ANQGSEA. Here the CDR3 reads CSVDRLRGTQYF. The CDR3 DNA sequence: TGCAGCGTTGACCGACTACGGGGTACGCAGTATTTT.

This clonotype turned up a few times. The chain uses TRBV6-5 and TRBJ1-1, with 8 bases matching TRBD1. Germline V lookup: CDR1 MNHEY, CDR2 SVGAGI. The CDR3 is 16 residues long. J lost 3 bases, V lost 5 bases, and 11 bases had no gene match. The CDR3 is CASSRYRQGLDTEAFF. CDR3 nucleotide sequence: TGTGCCAGCAGTCGATATCGACAGGGGTTGGACACTGAAGCTTTCTTT.

This clonotype has at least ten counts. As DNA, the CDR3 is TGTGCCAGCAGCTTAGGTCTAGTCTCCGAGCAGTACTTC. This gives the protein CASSLGLVSEQYF. V is TRBV7-9 and J is TRBJ2-5; D not resolved. The J call may be wrong; the DNA end is better matched by TRBJ2-7. This CDR3 contains 13 residues. Germline V gives CDR1 SEHNR, CDR2 FQNEAQ (reference sequence).

Only a few counts were recorded for this clonotype. The rearrangement uses TRBV7-9 and TRBJ1-2; 7 nucleotides align to TRBD1. The trim removed 5 bases at V and 4 bases at J, leaving 10 bases unmatched. CDR3 size: 15 residues. Germline V gene lookup returns CDR1 SEHNR and CDR2 FQNEAQ (reference sequence). The CDR3 nucleotides are TGTGCCAGCAGCCTTTCGGACAGGCGAAGCTATGGCTACACCTTC. The encoded protein is CASSLSDRRSYGYTF.

This chain links TRBV5-5 with TRBJ1-1; D gene ambiguous. Germline values: CDR1 SGHKS, CDR2 YYEKEE (reference sequence). Trimming took off 1 base at V and 3 bases at J, with 13 bases between the two ends. The CDR3 spans 15 residues. In DNA form, the CDR3 reads TGTGCCAGCAGCTTGAGAAACCCGAGGGACACTGAAGCTTTCTTT. This sequence encodes CASSLRNPRDTEAFF.

V usage is TRBV4-1 and J usage is TRBJ1-5, with D maybe TRBD1 (6 bases). Per germline, CDR1 MGHRA and CDR2 YSYEKL. V was pared by 1 base and J by 7 bases, with 17 bases between. The CDR3 runs to 16 residues. CDR3 loop: CASSQVRGPSGQPQHF. The CDR3 bases are TGCGCCAGCAGCCAAGTCCGGGGGCCGAGCGGGCAGCCCCAGCATTTT.

The chain uses TRBV12-3 or TRBV12-4 and TRBJ1-5, with TRBD1 matching 7 bases. The CDR3 loop spans 12 amino acids. V lost 6 bases and J lost 13; bases outside the gene matches: 9. Here the CDR3 reads CASSDGQARQHF. The CDR3 bases are TGTGCCAGCAGCGACGGACAGGCTCGTCAGCATTTT.

This clonotype was observed a few times. This chain links TRBV24-1 with TRBJ2-1; 10 nucleotides match TRBD2. Germline assignment: CDR1 KGHDR and CDR2 SFDVKD. The trim removed 4 bases at V and 0 bases at J, leaving 2 bases unmatched. This CDR3 region has 16 residues. The chain's CDR3 is CATSDPSGSSYNEQFF. CDR3 DNA: TGTGCCACCAGTGACCCTAGCGGGAGCTCCTACAATGAGCAGTTCTTC.

The J gene is TRBJ1-1, the V gene TRBV29-1; no firm D call. The CDR3 runs 12 residues. Germline V CDR1 and CDR2: SQVTM, ANQGSEA. V lost 2 bases and J lost 4, with 8 bases in between. The CDR3 coding sequence is TGCAGCGTTGAACCGAGACCCACTGAAGCTTTCTTT. Encoded protein: CSVEPRPTEAFF.

This chain joins TRBV12-3 or TRBV12-4 and TRBJ1-2; 8 bases agree with TRBD1. This CDR3 is built from 14 residues. J was trimmed by 4 bases and V by 7 bases; bases with no gene match: 8. The CDR3, as DNA: TGTGCCAGCACTCCCGGACAGGGAGGCTATGGCTACACCTTC. Protein product: CASTPGQGGYGYTF.

The V call is TRBV7-3, the J call TRBJ2-1; a weak D match, TRBD2 (6 bases). V lost 2 bases and J lost 7, with 15 bases in between. Looked up from germline, CDR1 is SGHTA and CDR2 is FQGTGA. The CDR3 sequence is 15 residues long. For the CDR3, the DNA is TGTGCCAGCAGCTTAGTGGGGGGTCCGACGAATGAGCAGTTCTTC. Its protein product is CASSLVGGPTNEQFF.

V gene TRBV4-1 combines with J gene TRBJ2-7, with 11 bases fitting TRBD1. V was clipped by 1 base and J by 4 bases; unmatched bases: 9. Germline V lookup: CDR1 MGHRA, CDR2 YSYEKL. The length of the CDR3 is 17 residues. CDR3: CASSQGAWDRGLYEQYF. DNA for the CDR3: TGCGCCAGCAGCCAAGGGGCGTGGGACAGGGGGTTGTACGAGCAGTACTTC.

The chain is built from TRBV15 and TRBJ1-5, with D possibly TRBD1 on 6 matching bases. The germline gives CDR1 LNHNV, CDR2 YYDKDF (reference sequence). This CDR3 contains 16 residues. V was shortened by 7 bases and J by 0 bases, with 16 bases between the two germline ends. As DNA, the CDR3 is TGTGCCACCAAGTCAGGGGAGGGGTATAGCAATCAGCCCCAGCATTTT. It yields the protein CATKSGEGYSNQPQHF.

The CDR3 is CASSSGGGGVTDTQYF. The CDR3 coding sequence is TGTGCCAGCAGCTCCGGAGGGGGGGGGGTCACGGATACGCAGTATTTT. The J gene is TRBJ2-3, the V gene TRBV7-2; a weak D match, TRBD2 (7 bases). From germline, CDR1 is SGHTA and CDR2 FQGNSA. CDR3 length: 16 amino acids. Trimming stripped 4 bases from V and 6 bases from J, with 20 bases between.

J is TRBJ2-2 and V is TRBV7-9; 8 nucleotides align to TRBD1. The CDR3 spans 15 residues. CDR1 and CDR2 from the germline V gene are SEHNR and FQNEAQ (reference sequence). V gave up 4 bases and J gave up 0 bases; unmatched junction bases: 1. CDR3 sequence (DNA): TGTGCCAGCAGCTACAGGGGGTCGAACACCGGGGAGCTGTTTTTT. Protein: CASSYRGSNTGELFF.

This clonotype was detected only a few times. The V and J genes are TRBV5-1 and TRBJ2-6; 12 bases line up with TRBD1. The CDR3 loop spans 19 amino acids. Germline CDR1 and CDR2: SGHRS and YFSETQ. Germline trimming cut 5 bases from V and 2 bases from J; bases unmatched to any gene: 11. The CDR3 DNA is TGCGCCAGCAGGAGTACCGGGACAGGGGGCGCGGCTGGGGCCAACGTCCTGACTTTC. It is translated as CASRSTGTGGAAGANVLTF.

This clonotype appeared a few times. The chain recombines TRBV10-3 with TRBJ2-3, with no clear D. Germline V gene lookup returns CDR1 ENHRY and CDR2 SYGVKD. The V and J ends lost 3 bases and 1 base respectively, with 5 bases between them. The CDR3 extends over 13 amino acids. In DNA, the CDR3 is TGTGCCATCAGTGAAATGGGCACAGATACGCAGTATTTT. This sequence encodes CAISEMGTDTQYF.

This clonotype occurred a few times. This chain joins TRBV6-5 and TRBJ1-4; 7 bases are shared with TRBD1. Germline trimming cut 2 bases from V and 8 bases from J; bases unmatched to any gene: 5. Germline V lookup: CDR1 MNHEY, CDR2 SVGAGI. This CDR3 has 14 amino acids. CDR3 region: CASSYRGRFEKLFF. The CDR3 DNA reads as TGTGCCAGCAGTTACAGGGGGCGTTTCGAAAAACTGTTTTTT.

V and J are TRBV20-1 and TRBJ2-3; D might be TRBD2 (5 bases). V was pared by 0 bases and J by 5 bases, with 15 bases between. CDR1 is DFQATT, CDR2 SNEGSKA, per germline (reference sequence). There are 15 residues in the CDR3. As DNA, the CDR3 is TGCAGTGCTAGAGACCTGGCAGCCGAGGGAGATACGCAGTATTTT. Its translation: CSARDLAAEGDTQYF.

This clonotype was recorded at least ten times. The V gene is TRBV30, the J gene TRBJ2-4; 10 bases fit TRBD2. CDR1 is GTSNPN and CDR2 is SVGIG in the germline V gene (reference sequence). This CDR3 has 18 amino acids. The ends lost 5 bases at V and 0 bases at J; junction bases unmatched: 13. The CDR3 sequence is CAWECGSGGLLAKNIQYF. CDR3 sequence (DNA): TGTGCCTGGGAGTGTGGTAGCGGGGGGCTCCTAGCCAAAAACATTCAGTACTTC.

V usage is TRBV6-2 or TRBV6-3 and J usage is TRBJ1-5, with unresolved D. The CDR3 sequence is 15 residues long. CDR1 MNHEY and CDR2 SVGEGT come from the germline V gene. With 0 bases removed from V and 5 bases from J, the gap between germline ends came to 11 bases. The CDR3 is CASSYSSTVYQPQHF. CDR3 bases: TGTGCCAGCAGTTACTCGAGTACGGTTTATCAGCCCCAGCATTTT.

The chain has TRBV29-1 and TRBJ2-5; no firm D call. CDR1 is SQVTM and CDR2 is ANQGSEA in the germline V gene. V was pared by 1 base and J by 5 bases, with 5 bases between. The CDR3 runs to 11 residues. The CDR3 DNA is TGCAGCGTTGAAGGGTTGGAGACCCAGTACTTC. Amino acid sequence: CSVEGLETQYF.

This clonotype was seen only a few times. The chain combines TRBV15 with TRBJ2-5; D is undetermined. The J call may not be correct, given that the DNA end is closer to TRBJ2-7. Germline CDR1 is LNHNV and CDR2 is YYDKDF (reference sequence). The CDR3 length is 15 residues. CDR3 loop: CATSRDGNSPYEQYF. In nucleotides, the CDR3 is TGTGCCACCAGCAGAGATGGGAATTCCCCCTACGAGCAGTACTTC.

The chain has TRBV4-2 and TRBJ2-7; 7 positions match TRBD1. V lost 2 bases and J lost 5; bases outside the gene matches: 12. The CDR3 loop spans 16 amino acids. The germline V gene encodes CDR1 LGHNA and CDR2 YNFKEQ. CDR3 DNA sequence: TGTGCCAGCAGCCAAAACCCGGGGACAGCCACCCACGAGCAGTACTTC. The encoded protein is CASSQNPGTATHEQYF.

The chain links TRBV4-1 to TRBJ1-5; 8 nucleotides agree with TRBD1. Trimming at V came to 2 bases and at J to 3 bases, leaving 6 bases not matched to a gene. The CDR3 runs 16 residues. Germline lookup yields CDR1 MGHRA and CDR2 YSYEKL. The CDR3 sequence: CASSQPGQGNNQPQHF. Written as DNA, the CDR3 is TGCGCCAGCAGCCAACCCGGACAGGGAAACAATCAGCCCCAGCATTTT.

V usage is TRBV12-3 or TRBV12-4 and J usage is TRBJ2-3; tentative D call: TRBD2 (5 bases). The CDR3 is 15 residues long. V was trimmed by 6 bases and J by 10 bases, leaving 23 bases between them. This CDR3 is CASSPGGSHTDAQYF. CDR3 nucleotides: TGTGCCAGCAGCCCCGGTGGGAGCCATACCGATGCGCAGTATTTT.

This rearrangement joins TRBV6-1 to TRBJ2-1; TRBD2 matches at 7 bases. Germline V gives CDR1 MNHNS, CDR2 SASEGT. Unmatched junction bases numbered 7, after V lost 3 bases and J lost 5 bases. The CDR3 is 15 residues long. In nucleotides, the CDR3 is TGTGCCAGCAGTGATCCCGGGGGGAGCCACAATGAGCAGTTCTTC. Translation: CASSDPGGSHNEQFF.

The CDR3 is CASSVGSKGPFF. For the CDR3, the DNA is TGTGCCAGCAGCGTAGGTAGCAAGGGTCCGTTCTTC. This chain links TRBV9 with TRBJ2-1; D call uncertain. The ends were cut back, 0 bases at V and 15 bases at J, with 13 bases in the middle. The CDR3 totals 12 residues. The germline CDR1 and CDR2 sequences are SGDLS and YYNGEE.

This chain links TRBV5-1 with TRBJ2-1, with 8 nucleotides matching TRBD1. Germline V gene data show CDR1 as SGHRS and CDR2 as YFSETQ. The V segment lost 4 bases and the J segment 9 bases; nucleotides outside the gene matches: 15. This CDR3 spans 16 amino acids. Written as DNA, the CDR3 is TGCGCCAGCAGCCTACCGCAGGGGGCCTACCCTCTTGAGCAGTTCTTC. It translates to CASSLPQGAYPLEQFF. The whole variable domain, remainder taken from reference TRBV5-1 and TRBJ2-1, is KAGVTQTPRYLIKTRGQQVTLSCSPISGHRSVSWYQQTPGQGLQFLFEYFSETQRNKGNFPGRFSGRQFSNSRSEMNVSTLELGDSALYLCASSLPQGAYPLEQFFGPGTRLTVL.

Only a few counts were recorded for this clonotype. The chain recombines TRBV7-2 with TRBJ2-7; D is unclear. The germline gives CDR1 SGHTA, CDR2 FQGNSA. This CDR3 region has 16 residues. Trimming left V 3 bases short and J 1 base short, with 16 bases between. The CDR3 region is CASSFPAETPSYEQYF. The DNA for the CDR3 is TGTGCCAGCAGCTTCCCTGCCGAGACACCTTCCTACGAGCAGTACTTC. The variable domain in full, completed from reference TRBV7-2 and TRBJ2-7, reads GAGVSQSPSNKVTEKGKDVELRCDPISGHTALYWYRQSLGQGLEFLIYFQGNSAPDKSGLPSDRFSAERTGGSVSTLTIQRTQQEDSAVYLCASSFPAETPSYEQYFGPGTRLTVT.

The chain employs TRBV29-1 and TRBJ2-1; D is undetermined. V shed 7 bases and J shed 0 bases, with 10 bases lying between them. Germline V CDR1 and CDR2: SQVTM, ANQGSEA. The CDR3 is made up of 13 amino acids. The CDR3 spells CSGGTSSYNEQFF. The CDR3 nucleotides read TGCAGCGGGGGTACGAGCTCCTACAATGAGCAGTTCTTC.

This clonotype was detected a few times. This rearrangement joins TRBV6-2 or TRBV6-3 to TRBJ2-7; D unresolved. V was cut by 3 bases and J by 6 bases, with 9 bases left in between. Germline-derived CDR1 and CDR2 are MNHEY and SVGEGT. This CDR3 has 12 amino acids. For the CDR3, the DNA is TGTGCCAGCAGTTATGGTTACGGCGAGCAGTACTTC. This sequence encodes CASSYGYGEQYF.